One and the same sample provided the 21 T cell receptor beta chains below, sequenced in a study of T cell changes during pregnancy in multiple sclerosis (dated by TCRdb to about 2019). To prepare the library, the immunoSEQ multiplex PCR assay was applied. Drawn from immuneACCESS, this table holds only the in-frame rearrangements with V and J called that TCRdb kept. Clones are partly lost; checked studies trace under half to an unresolved V gene and leave the rest unexplained. In this sample the table shows more than 60,000 clones, 75% to 95% of which occur a single time. The top ten constitute 0.29% of the sample. The sample here was CD4+ T cells from peripheral blood mononuclear cells, taken in the third trimester of pregnancy. These receptors all come from a female donor in good health, enrolled as a control in a pregnancy study.

The chain combines TRBV6-5 with TRBJ1-1; no firm D call. V gave up 10 bases and J gave up 4 bases, with 16 bases separating them. CDR1 and CDR2 (germline): MNHEY, SVGAGI. The CDR3 is 13 amino acids. The CDR3 loop is CATSERVGTEAFF. The CDR3 DNA follows: TGTGCCACCTCGGAGAGGGTGGGCACTGAAGCTTTCTTT.

CDR3 loop: CASSQGPIRGGTDTQYF. The CDR3 nucleotides read TGTGCCAGCAGCCAAGGCCCCATTAGGGGTGGCACAGATACGCAGTATTTT. The V and J genes are TRBV4-2 and TRBJ2-3; D may be TRBD1 (5 bases). Germline V gene data show CDR1 as LGHNA and CDR2 as YNFKEQ. Between the trimmed V and J ends, which lost 1 base and 1 base, there was a span of 15 bases. The CDR3 runs 17 residues.

This clone was recorded only once. The V and J genes are TRBV2 and TRBJ1-2; TRBD1 matches at 10 bases. Germline V gene data show CDR1 as SNHLY and CDR2 as FYNNEI. The CDR3 is made up of 15 amino acids. V trimming: 5 bases; J trimming: 1 base; junction bases outside the gene matches: 4. The CDR3 region is CASSLGQGVNYGYTF. CDR3 coding DNA: TGTGCCAGCAGTCTCGGACAGGGGGTTAACTATGGCTACACCTTC. The full variable domain, rest sourced from reference TRBV2 and TRBJ1-2, is EPEVTQTPSHQVTQMGQEVILRCVPISNHLYFYWYRQILGQKVEFLVSFYNNEISEKSEIFDDQFSVERPDGSNFTLKIRSTKLEDSAMYFCASSLGQGVNYGYTFGSGTRLTVV.

V gene TRBV2 combines with J gene TRBJ1-1, with D perhaps matching TRBD1 (5 bases). Germline V gives CDR1 SNHLY, CDR2 FYNNEI. CDR3 size: 15 residues. V dropped 6 bases and J dropped 6 bases, with 20 bases sitting between them. CDR3 nucleotides: TGTGCCAGCAGGTTGGGACGAAGGGAGGGCGCTGAAGCTTTCTTT. Amino acids: CASRLGRREGAEAFF.

The chain is built from TRBV25-1 and TRBJ1-1, with unresolved D. The germline V gene encodes CDR1 MGHDK and CDR2 SYGVNS. V was clipped by 1 base and J by 1 base, with 7 bases between them. CDR3 length: 14 amino acids. For the CDR3, the DNA is TGTGCCAGCAGTGAATCTCCGCGGAACACTGAAGCTTTCTTT. Translating it yields CASSESPRNTEAFF.

The chain couples TRBV14 to TRBJ2-3; 7 bases align to TRBD1. Germline loops: CDR1 SGHDN, CDR2 FVKESK. J gave up 1 base and V 0 bases, and 7 bases lay outside the gene matches. The CDR3 spans 17 residues. The CDR3, as DNA: TGTGCCAGCAGCCAAGATCGAACAGGGGTTCGCACAGATACGCAGTATTTT. This gives the protein CASSQDRTGVRTDTQYF.

This clone appeared a few times. The genes are TRBV30 and TRBJ1-2, with a weak D call TRBD1 (5 bases). The germline gives CDR1 GTSNPN, CDR2 SVGIG (reference sequence). Trimming removed 3 bases at V and 8 bases at J, with 10 bases between. CDR3 length equals 11 residues. The CDR3 region is CAWSDSTGYTF. The CDR3 region has the DNA TGTGCCTGGAGCGACAGCACGGGCTACACCTTC.

This chain links TRBV10-3 with TRBJ1-3; D unresolved. The V end was cut by 7 bases, the J end by 0 bases, with 4 bases between. The germline V gene has CDR1 ENHRY and CDR2 SYGVKD. The CDR3 extends over 12 amino acids. The CDR3 sequence: CAIKHSGNTIYF. CDR3 nucleotide sequence: TGTGCCATCAAACACTCTGGAAACACCATATATTTT.

The rearrangement links TRBV10-3 to TRBJ2-5, with a weak D call TRBD1 (6 bases). Germline CDR1 and CDR2: ENHRY and SYGVKD. The CDR3 spans 12 residues. V lost 6 bases and J 2 bases, leaving 7 bases between the germline ends. CDR3 sequence reads: CAIRDSQETQYF. CDR3 nucleotide sequence: TGTGCCATCAGGGACAGTCAAGAGACCCAGTACTTC.

The chain combines TRBV7-2 with TRBJ2-7; 9 bases are a match to TRBD1. This CDR3 has 15 amino acids. With V trimmed by 7 bases and J by 3 bases, 10 bases remained unmatched. Germline V gene lookup returns CDR1 SGHTA and CDR2 FQGNSA. The CDR3 nucleotides read TGTGCCAGCACCTCCGAAGGGACAGGGTACTACGAGCAGTACTTC. Encoded protein: CASTSEGTGYYEQYF.

The chain carries TRBV5-1 and TRBJ1-1; unclear D gene. This CDR3 comprises 16 residues. Between the trimmed V and J ends, which lost 0 bases and 0 bases, there was a span of 12 bases. Germline V gene data show CDR1 as SGHRS and CDR2 as YFSETQ. The CDR3 sequence: CASSLAGGTVNTEAFF. The CDR3 DNA is TGCGCCAGCAGCTTGGCTGGTGGTACGGTGAACACTGAAGCTTTCTTT.

The chain couples TRBV6-6 to TRBJ2-6, with a tentative D call TRBD1 (6 bases). The ends were cut back, 6 bases at V and 0 bases at J, with 9 bases in the middle. In germline, CDR1 is MNHNY, CDR2 SVGAGI (reference sequence). The CDR3 totals 15 residues. CDR3 protein: CASRDSISGANVLTF. DNA of the CDR3: TGTGCCAGCAGGGACAGTATCTCTGGGGCCAACGTCCTGACTTTC.

The CDR3 DNA follows: TGCGCCAGCAGCAACGGGAACTACGAGCAGTACTTC. It is translated as CASSNGNYEQYF. This sequence joins TRBV5-1 and TRBJ2-7; a possible D gene is TRBD2 (5 bases). This CDR3 has 12 residues. Germline loops: CDR1 SGHRS, CDR2 YFSETQ. Deletions cut 4 bases from V and 3 bases from J, with 8 bases between. The full variable domain, in which reference TRBV5-1 and TRBJ2-7 provide the parts outside the CDR3, is KAGVTQTPRYLIKTRGQQVTLSCSPISGHRSVSWYQQTPGQGLQFLFEYFSETQRNKGNFPGRFSGRQFSNSRSEMNVSTLELGDSALYLCASSNGNYEQYFGPGTRLTVT.

The chain couples TRBV30 to TRBJ1-4; D gene ambiguous. This CDR3 has 13 amino acids. Trimming pared 0 bases from V and 8 bases from J, leaving 10 bases between. Germline V CDR1 and CDR2: GTSNPN, SVGIG (reference sequence). The CDR3 loop is CAWSVRLQEKLFF. CDR3 nucleotides: TGTGCCTGGAGTGTCAGGTTACAGGAAAAACTGTTTTTT.

The chain links TRBV29-1 to TRBJ2-2; maybe TRBD2 (5 bases). The germline gives CDR1 SQVTM, CDR2 ANQGSEA. The CDR3 contains 17 residues. The germline V and J ends were trimmed by 0 bases and 0 bases, with 14 bases remaining between them. The CDR3 nucleotides read TGCAGCGTTGAAGAGGAGGAGTTTCTGGCGAACACCGGGGAGCTGTTTTTT. Translation: CSVEEEEFLANTGELFF.

The rearrangement uses TRBV11-3 and TRBJ2-3; D is unclear. In germline, CDR1 is SGHNT, CDR2 YENEEA. CDR3 size: 13 residues. The ends were cut back, 5 bases at V and 2 bases at J, with 8 bases in the middle. In DNA, the CDR3 is TGTGCCAGCAGCCCGTCGTCCACAGATACGCAGTATTTT. Protein sequence: CASSPSSTDTQYF.

This clone has just one count. The chain combines TRBV27 with TRBJ2-7, with TRBD2 matching 9 bases. Per the germline V gene, CDR1 is MNHEY and CDR2 is SMNVEV (reference sequence). V shed 5 bases and J 4 bases; nucleotides not matched to a gene: 6. The CDR3 is 14 amino acids. Here the CDR3 DNA reads TGTGCCAGCAGTCCGCGGGGGGGCATTTACGAGCAGTACTTC. Translating gives CASSPRGGIYEQYF.

The chain has TRBV5-4 and TRBJ2-7, with a tentative D call TRBD2 (7 bases). The CDR3 sequence is 14 residues long. Germline V gene data show CDR1 as SGHNT and CDR2 as YYREEE (reference sequence). The germline V and J ends were trimmed by 4 bases and 6 bases, with 17 bases remaining between them. CDR3 sequence (DNA): TGTGCCAGCAGCGTGGAGTCGGGGGGCAGCGAGCAGTACTTC. Protein product: CASSVESGGSEQYF.

V is TRBV7-9 and J is TRBJ2-5; TRBD1 might be the D (6 bases). The germline CDR1 and CDR2 sequences are SEHNR and FQNEAQ (reference sequence). V gave up 5 bases and J gave up 6 bases, with 25 bases separating them. The CDR3 sequence is 17 residues long. CDR3 in amino acids: CASSADSDRKSLKTQYF. The CDR3, as DNA: TGTGCCAGCAGCGCAGACAGTGACAGGAAGAGCTTAAAGACCCAGTACTTC.

This clone was observed a single time. The J gene is TRBJ1-4, the V gene TRBV7-7, with TRBD1 matching 7 bases. The ends lost 4 bases at V and 3 bases at J; junction bases unmatched: 5. CDR3 length equals 15 residues. Germline CDR1 and CDR2: SSHAT and FNYEAQ (reference sequence). The CDR3 here is CASSSTGTPNEKLFF. The CDR3 DNA is TGTGCCAGCAGCTCGACAGGGACCCCTAATGAAAAACTGTTTTTT.

The rearrangement joins TRBV5-1 to TRBJ1-2; TRBD1 agrees at 8 bases. The V gene end was trimmed by 4 bases and the J gene end by 4 bases; junction bases not matched to a gene: 3. The CDR3 runs to 13 residues. Germline assignment: CDR1 SGHRS and CDR2 YFSETQ. In nucleotides, the CDR3 is TGCGCCAGCAGCCCCGGACAGGGCTATGGCTACACCTTC. It translates to CASSPGQGYGYTF.